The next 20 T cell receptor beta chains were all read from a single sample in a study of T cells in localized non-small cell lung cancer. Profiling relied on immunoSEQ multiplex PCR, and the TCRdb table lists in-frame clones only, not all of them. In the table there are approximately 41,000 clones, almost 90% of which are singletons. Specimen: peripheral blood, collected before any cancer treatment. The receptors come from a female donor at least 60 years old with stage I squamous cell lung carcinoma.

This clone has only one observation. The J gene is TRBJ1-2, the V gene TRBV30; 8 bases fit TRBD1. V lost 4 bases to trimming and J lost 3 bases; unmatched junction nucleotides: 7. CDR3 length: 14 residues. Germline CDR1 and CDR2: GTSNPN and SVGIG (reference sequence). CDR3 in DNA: TGTGCCTGGATCAGGGGGCGTACTGACTATGGCTACACCTTC. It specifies CAWIRGRTDYGYTF.

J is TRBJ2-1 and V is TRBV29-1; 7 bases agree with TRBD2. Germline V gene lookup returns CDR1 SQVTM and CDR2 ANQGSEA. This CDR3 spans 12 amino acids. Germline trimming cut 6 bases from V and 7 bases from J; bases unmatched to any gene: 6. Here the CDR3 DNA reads TGCAGCGTGGTACTAGCGCGTAATGAGCAGTTCTTC. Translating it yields CSVVLARNEQFF.

The CDR3 sequence is CASSSRDMNTEAFF. The CDR3 nucleotides are TGTGCCAGCAGCTCAAGAGACATGAACACTGAAGCTTTCTTT. The V and J genes are TRBV9 and TRBJ1-1; D gene unclear. Trimming took off 4 bases at V and 0 bases at J, with 10 bases between the two ends. The CDR3 runs 14 residues. The germline gives CDR1 SGDLS, CDR2 YYNGEE.

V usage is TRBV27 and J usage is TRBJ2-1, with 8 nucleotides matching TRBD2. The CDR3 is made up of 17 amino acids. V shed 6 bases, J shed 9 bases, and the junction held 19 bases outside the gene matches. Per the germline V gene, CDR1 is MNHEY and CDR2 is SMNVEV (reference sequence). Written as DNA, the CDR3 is TGTGCCAGCAGCCCCTCGCCCCAGCGGGAGCGCCGCTTTGAGCAGTTCTTC. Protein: CASSPSPQRERRFEQFF.

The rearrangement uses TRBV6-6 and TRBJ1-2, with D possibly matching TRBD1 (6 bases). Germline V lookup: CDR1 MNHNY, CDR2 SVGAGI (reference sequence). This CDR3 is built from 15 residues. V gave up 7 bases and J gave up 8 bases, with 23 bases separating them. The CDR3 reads CASNNRQATISGYTF. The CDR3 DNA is TGTGCCAGCAACAATCGACAGGCCACGATCTCGGGCTACACCTTC.

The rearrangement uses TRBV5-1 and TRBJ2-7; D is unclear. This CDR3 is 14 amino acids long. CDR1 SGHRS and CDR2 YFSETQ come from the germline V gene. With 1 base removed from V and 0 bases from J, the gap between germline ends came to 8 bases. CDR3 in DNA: TGCGCCAGCAGCTTGTCTGGCGCCTCCTACGAGCAGTACTTC. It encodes CASSLSGASYEQYF.

CDR3 nucleotides: TGTGCCAGTGGGCGGGGGGACACCGGGGAGCTGTTTTTT. Translation: CASGRGDTGELFF. This chain connects TRBV19 to TRBJ2-2; 8 bases map to TRBD2. Germline CDR1 and CDR2: LNHDA and SQIVND (reference sequence). Unmatched junction bases numbered 2, after V lost 8 bases and J lost 3 bases. This CDR3 has 13 amino acids.

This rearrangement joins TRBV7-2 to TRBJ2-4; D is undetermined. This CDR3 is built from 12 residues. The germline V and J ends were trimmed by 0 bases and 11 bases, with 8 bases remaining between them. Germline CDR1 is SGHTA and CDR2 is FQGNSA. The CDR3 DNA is TGTGCCAGCAGCTTAGCCCTAAGGGTTCAGTACTTC. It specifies CASSLALRVQYF.

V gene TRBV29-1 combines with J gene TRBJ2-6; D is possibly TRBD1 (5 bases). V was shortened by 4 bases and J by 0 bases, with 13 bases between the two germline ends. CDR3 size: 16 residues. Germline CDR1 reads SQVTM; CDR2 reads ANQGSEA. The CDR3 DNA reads TGCAGCGTTGGGTTCAGGGCAAGCTCTGGGGCCAACGTCCTGACTTTC. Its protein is CSVGFRASSGANVLTF.

The CDR3 spells CATSRAGGYGYTF. CDR3 in DNA: TGTGCCACCAGCAGAGCAGGAGGCTATGGCTACACCTTC. The rearrangement joins TRBV15 to TRBJ1-2, with D unresolved. CDR1 and CDR2 (germline): LNHNV, YYDKDF (reference sequence). V was clipped by 1 base and J by 4 bases, with 7 bases between them. This CDR3 has 13 residues.

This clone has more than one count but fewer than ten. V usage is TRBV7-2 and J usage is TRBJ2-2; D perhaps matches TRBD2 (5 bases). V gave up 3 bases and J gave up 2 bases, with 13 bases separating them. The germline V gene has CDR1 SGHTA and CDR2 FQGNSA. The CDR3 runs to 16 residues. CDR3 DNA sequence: TGTGCCAGCAGCTTGCCCCGGCTAGCAAACACCGGGGAGCTGTTTTTT. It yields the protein CASSLPRLANTGELFF. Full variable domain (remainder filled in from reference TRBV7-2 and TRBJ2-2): GAGVSQSPSNKVTEKGKDVELRCDPISGHTALYWYRQSLGQGLEFLIYFQGNSAPDKSGLPSDRFSAERTGGSVSTLTIQRTQQEDSAVYLCASSLPRLANTGELFFGEGSRLTVL.

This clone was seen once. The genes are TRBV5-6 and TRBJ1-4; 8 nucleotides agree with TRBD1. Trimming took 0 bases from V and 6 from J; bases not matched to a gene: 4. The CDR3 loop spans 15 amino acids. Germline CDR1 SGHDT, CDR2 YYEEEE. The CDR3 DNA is TGTGCCAGCAGCTTGGTCACAGGGGGAGATGAAAAACTGTTTTTT. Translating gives CASSLVTGGDEKLFF.

CDR3 nucleotides: TGTGCCAGCAGCCCTGGGGGGCGCGGCTGGTTGAGTGAAGCTTTCTTT. As protein: CASSPGGRGWLSEAFF. V gene TRBV25-1 combines with J gene TRBJ1-1; D possibly corresponds to TRBD1 (6 bases). Trimming stripped 6 bases from V and 7 bases from J, with 24 bases between. This CDR3 region has 16 residues. The germline CDR1 and CDR2 sequences are MGHDK and SYGVNS.

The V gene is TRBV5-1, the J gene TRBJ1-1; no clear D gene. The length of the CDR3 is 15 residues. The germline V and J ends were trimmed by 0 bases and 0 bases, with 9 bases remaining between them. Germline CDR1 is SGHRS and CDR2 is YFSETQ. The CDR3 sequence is CASSLEVTVNTEAFF. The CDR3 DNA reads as TGCGCCAGCAGCTTGGAGGTGACGGTGAACACTGAAGCTTTCTTT.

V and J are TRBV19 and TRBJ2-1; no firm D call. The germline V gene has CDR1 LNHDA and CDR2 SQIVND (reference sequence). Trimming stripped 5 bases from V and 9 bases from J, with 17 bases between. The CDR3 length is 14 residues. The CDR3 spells CASSPAGWGFEQFF. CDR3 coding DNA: TGTGCCAGTAGTCCGGCAGGATGGGGATTTGAGCAGTTCTTC.

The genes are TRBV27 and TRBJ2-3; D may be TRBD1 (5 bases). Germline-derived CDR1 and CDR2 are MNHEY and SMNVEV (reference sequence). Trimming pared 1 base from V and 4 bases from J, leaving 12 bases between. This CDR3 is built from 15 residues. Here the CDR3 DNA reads TGTGCCAGCAGTTTATGGGGCAGGGCCCCAGATACGCAGTATTTT. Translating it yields CASSLWGRAPDTQYF.

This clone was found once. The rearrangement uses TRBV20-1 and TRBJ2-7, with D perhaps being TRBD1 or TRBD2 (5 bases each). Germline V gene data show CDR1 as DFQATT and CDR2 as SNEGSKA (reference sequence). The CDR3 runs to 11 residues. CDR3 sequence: CIPGGDYEQYF. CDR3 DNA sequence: TGCATCCCTGGGGGTGACTACGAGCAGTACTTC.

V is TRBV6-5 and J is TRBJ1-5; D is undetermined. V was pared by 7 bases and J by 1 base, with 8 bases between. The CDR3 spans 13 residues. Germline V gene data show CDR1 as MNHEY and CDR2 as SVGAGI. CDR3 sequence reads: CASTLGSNQPQHF. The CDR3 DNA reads TGTGCCAGCACCCTGGGAAGCAATCAGCCCCAGCATTTT.

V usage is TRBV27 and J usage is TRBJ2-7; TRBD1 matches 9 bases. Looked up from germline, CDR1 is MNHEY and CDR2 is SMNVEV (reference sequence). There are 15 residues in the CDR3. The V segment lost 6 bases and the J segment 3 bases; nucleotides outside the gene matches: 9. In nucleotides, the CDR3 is TGTGCCAGCAGAAAGAAGCCGGGACAGGGCTACGAGCAGTACTTC. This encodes CASRKKPGQGYEQYF.

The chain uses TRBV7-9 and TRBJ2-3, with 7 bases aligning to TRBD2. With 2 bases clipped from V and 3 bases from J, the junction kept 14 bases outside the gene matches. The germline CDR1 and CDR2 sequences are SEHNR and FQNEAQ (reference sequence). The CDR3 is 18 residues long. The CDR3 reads CASSLPPLRREGTDTQYF. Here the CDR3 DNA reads TGTGCCAGCAGCTTACCTCCCCTACGAAGGGAGGGGACAGATACGCAGTATTTT.